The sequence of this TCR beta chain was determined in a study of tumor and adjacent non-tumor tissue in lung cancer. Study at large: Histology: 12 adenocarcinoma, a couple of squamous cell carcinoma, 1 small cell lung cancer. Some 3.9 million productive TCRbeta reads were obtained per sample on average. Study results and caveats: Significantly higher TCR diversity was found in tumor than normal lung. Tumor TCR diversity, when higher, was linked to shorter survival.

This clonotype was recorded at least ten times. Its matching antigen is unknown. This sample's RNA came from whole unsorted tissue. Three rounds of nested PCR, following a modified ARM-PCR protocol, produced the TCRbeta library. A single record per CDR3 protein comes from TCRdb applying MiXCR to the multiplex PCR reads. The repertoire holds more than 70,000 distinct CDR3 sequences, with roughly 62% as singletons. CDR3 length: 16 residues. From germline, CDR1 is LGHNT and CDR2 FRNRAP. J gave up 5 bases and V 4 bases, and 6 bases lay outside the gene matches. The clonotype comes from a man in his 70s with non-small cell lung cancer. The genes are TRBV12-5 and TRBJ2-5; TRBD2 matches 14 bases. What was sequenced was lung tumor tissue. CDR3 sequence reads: CASGSGLAGGQETQYF. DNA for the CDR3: TGTGCTAGTGGTTCCGGACTAGCGGGAGGACAGGAGACCCAGTACTTC. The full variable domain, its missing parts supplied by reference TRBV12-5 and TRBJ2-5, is DARVTQTPRHKVTEMGQEVTMRCQPILGHNTVFWYRQTMMQGLELLAYFRNRAPLDDSGMPKDRFSAEMPDATLATLKIQPSEPRDSAVYFCASGSGLAGGQETQYFGPGTRLLVL.